These 3 T cell receptor beta chains were sequenced from one sample in a study of neurological immune-mediated disorders. One entry per CDR3 protein, called by TCRdb with MiXCR from the 5' RACE reads. The sample contains fewer than 11,000 distinct CDR3 sequences, under 25% of which appear only once. Sequencing was performed on CD8+ T cells from blood. The receptors here all came from a woman aged 55 to 70 with HTLV-1-associated myelopathy (HAM/TSP).

This clonotype showed up many times. The chain has TRBV9 and TRBJ2-3; TRBD2 is a possible D gene (6 bases). Trimming shortened V by 4 bases and J by 3 bases, and 12 bases separated the two germline ends. The germline V gene has CDR1 SGDLS and CDR2 YYNGEE. The CDR3 runs to 14 residues. CDR3 coding DNA: TGTGCCAGCAGCCTTGGAGCGGGTACAGATACGCAGTATTTT. Protein: CASSLGAGTDTQYF.

By sample share, this clonotype is medium-sized (0.01 to 0.1%). The rearrangement joins TRBV20-1 to TRBJ2-7, with D unresolved. Germline assignment: CDR1 DFQATT and CDR2 SNEGSKA (reference sequence). The length of the CDR3 is 14 residues. V was shortened by 3 bases and J by 2 bases, with 14 bases between the two germline ends. In DNA, the CDR3 is TGCAGTGCTAGGAAAATGGATAGCACCTACGAGCAGTACTTC. The encoded protein is CSARKMDSTYEQYF.

This clonotype was counted at least ten times. The CDR3 coding sequence is TGTGCCACCAGCAGAGAAGGTCCTAGGCAGGGGCGATATAGCAATCAGCCCCAGCATTTT. Translation: CATSREGPRQGRYSNQPQHF. The chain employs TRBV15 and TRBJ1-5; a possible D gene is TRBD1 (6 bases). V lost 0 bases and J 0 bases, leaving 21 bases between the germline ends. The CDR3 has 20 amino acids. The V gene's germline CDR1 is LNHNV and CDR2 YYDKDF (reference sequence).